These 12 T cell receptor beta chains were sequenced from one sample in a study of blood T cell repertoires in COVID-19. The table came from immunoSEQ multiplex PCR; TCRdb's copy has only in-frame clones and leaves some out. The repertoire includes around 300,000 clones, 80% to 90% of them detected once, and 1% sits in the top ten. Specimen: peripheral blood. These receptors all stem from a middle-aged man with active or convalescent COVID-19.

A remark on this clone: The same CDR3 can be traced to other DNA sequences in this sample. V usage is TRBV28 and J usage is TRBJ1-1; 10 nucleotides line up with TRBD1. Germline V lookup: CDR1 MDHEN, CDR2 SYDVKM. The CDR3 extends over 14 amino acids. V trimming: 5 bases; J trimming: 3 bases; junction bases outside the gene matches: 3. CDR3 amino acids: CASSQTGGHTEAFF. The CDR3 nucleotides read TGTGCCAGCAGTCAGACAGGGGGCCACACTGAAGCTTTCTTT.

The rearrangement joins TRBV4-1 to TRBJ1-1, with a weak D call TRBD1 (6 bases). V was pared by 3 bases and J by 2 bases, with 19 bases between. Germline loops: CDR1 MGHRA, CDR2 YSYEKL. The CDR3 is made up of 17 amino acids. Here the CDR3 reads CASSHTTGLGENTEAFF. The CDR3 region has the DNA TGCGCCAGCAGCCACACCACAGGGCTCGGGGAAAACACTGAAGCTTTCTTT.

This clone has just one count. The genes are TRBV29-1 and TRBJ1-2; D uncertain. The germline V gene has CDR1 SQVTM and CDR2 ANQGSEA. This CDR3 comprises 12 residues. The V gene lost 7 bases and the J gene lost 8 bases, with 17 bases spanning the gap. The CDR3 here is CSAAEGFLGYTF. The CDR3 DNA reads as TGCAGCGCAGCGGAGGGATTCTTAGGCTACACCTTC. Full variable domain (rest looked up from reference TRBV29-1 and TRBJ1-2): SAVISQKPSRDICQRGTSLTIQCQVDSQVTMMFWYRQQPGQSLTLIATANQGSEATYESGFVIDKFPISRPNLTFSTLTVSNMSPEDSSIYLCSAAEGFLGYTFGSGTRLTVV.

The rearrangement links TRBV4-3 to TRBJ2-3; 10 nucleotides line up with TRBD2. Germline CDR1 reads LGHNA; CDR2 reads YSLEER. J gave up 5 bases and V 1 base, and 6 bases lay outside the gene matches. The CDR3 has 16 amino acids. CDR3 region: CASSQGLAGDLDTQYF. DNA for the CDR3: TGCGCCAGCAGCCAAGGGCTAGCGGGGGATCTAGATACGCAGTATTTT.

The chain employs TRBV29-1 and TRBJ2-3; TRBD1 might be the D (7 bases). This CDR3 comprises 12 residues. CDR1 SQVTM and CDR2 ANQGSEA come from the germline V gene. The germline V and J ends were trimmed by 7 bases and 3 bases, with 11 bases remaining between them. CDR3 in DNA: TGCAGCGCCGGGGGACAGACAGATACGCAGTATTTT. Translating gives CSAGGQTDTQYF.

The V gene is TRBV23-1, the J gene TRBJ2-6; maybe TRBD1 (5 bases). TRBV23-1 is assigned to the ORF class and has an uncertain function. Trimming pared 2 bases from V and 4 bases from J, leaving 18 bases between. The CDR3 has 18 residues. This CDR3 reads CASSQRTHTGSGANVLTF. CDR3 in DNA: TGCGCCAGCAGTCAACGAACACATACAGGATCCGGGGCCAACGTCCTGACTTTC.

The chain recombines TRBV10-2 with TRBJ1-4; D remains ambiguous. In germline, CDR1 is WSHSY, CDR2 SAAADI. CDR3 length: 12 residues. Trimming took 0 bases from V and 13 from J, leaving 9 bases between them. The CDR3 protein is CASSESGLGLFF. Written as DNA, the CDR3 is TGCGCCAGCAGTGAGTCGGGCTTGGGACTGTTTTTT.

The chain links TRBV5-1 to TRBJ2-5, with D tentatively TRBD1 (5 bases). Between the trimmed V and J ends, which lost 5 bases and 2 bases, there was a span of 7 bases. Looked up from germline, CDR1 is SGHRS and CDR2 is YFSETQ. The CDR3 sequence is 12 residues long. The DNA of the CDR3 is TGCGCCAGCAGGCGACAGCAAGAGACCCAGTACTTC. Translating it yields CASRRQQETQYF. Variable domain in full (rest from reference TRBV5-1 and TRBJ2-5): KAGVTQTPRYLIKTRGQQVTLSCSPISGHRSVSWYQQTPGQGLQFLFEYFSETQRNKGNFPGRFSGRQFSNSRSEMNVSTLELGDSALYLCASRRQQETQYFGPGTRLLVL.

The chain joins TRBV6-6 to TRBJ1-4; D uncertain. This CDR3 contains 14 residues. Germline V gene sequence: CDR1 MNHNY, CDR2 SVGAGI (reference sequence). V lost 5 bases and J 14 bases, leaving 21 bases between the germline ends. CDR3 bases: TGTGCCAGCAGTCGATCGAATCCGCCGAACGGGCTGTTTTTT. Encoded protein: CASSRSNPPNGLFF.

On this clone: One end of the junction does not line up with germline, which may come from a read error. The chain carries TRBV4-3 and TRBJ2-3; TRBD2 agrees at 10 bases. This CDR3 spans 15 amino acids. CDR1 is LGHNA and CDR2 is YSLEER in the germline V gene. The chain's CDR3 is CARRGAGGWTDTQYF. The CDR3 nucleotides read TGCGCCCGCAGAGGAGCGGGGGGGTGGACAGATACGCAGTATTTT.

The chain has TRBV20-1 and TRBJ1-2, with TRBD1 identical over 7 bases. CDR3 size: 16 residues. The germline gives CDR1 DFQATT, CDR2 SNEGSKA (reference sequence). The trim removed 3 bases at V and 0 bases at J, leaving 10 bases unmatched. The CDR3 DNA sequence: TGCAGTGCTAGTCCAGGGGGTTACAGAGCTAACTATGGCTACACCTTC. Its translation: CSASPGGYRANYGYTF.

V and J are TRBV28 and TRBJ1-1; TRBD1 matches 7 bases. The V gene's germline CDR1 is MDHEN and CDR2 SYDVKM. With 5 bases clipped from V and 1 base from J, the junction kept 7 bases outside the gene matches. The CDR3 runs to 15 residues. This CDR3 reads CASSAPGTANTEAFF. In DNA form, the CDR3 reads TGTGCCAGCAGTGCACCCGGGACAGCGAACACTGAAGCTTTCTTT.